The next 7 T cell receptor beta chains were all read from a single sample in a study of blood T cells in healthy people across ages. A second PCR, run for roughly 6 to 11 cycles, used a sample-barcoded 5' primer plus a J-beta primer mix. TCRdb reprocessed the 5' RACE reads with MiXCR, giving one entry per CDR3 protein. The sample shows about 1.4 million distinct CDR3 sequences, 59% of them seen only once. The sequencing sample was made of blood. Receptor source: a man aged 18-30 years in good health.

This clonotype has just a few counts. The V call is TRBV20-1, the J call TRBJ2-1; no firm D call. V lost 6 bases, J lost 10 bases, and 10 bases lay in between. There are 10 residues in the CDR3. The germline V gene encodes CDR1 DFQATT and CDR2 SNEGSKA (reference sequence). CDR3 in amino acids: CSASQGEQFF. CDR3 DNA: TGCAGTGCCAGTCAAGGGGAGCAGTTCTTC.

This chain uses TRBV4-1 with TRBJ1-4; no clear D gene. The germline V gene has CDR1 MGHRA and CDR2 YSYEKL. The CDR3 is 13 residues long. The germline V and J ends were trimmed by 4 bases and 4 bases, with 7 bases remaining between them. The CDR3 protein is CASSRRLNEKLFF. CDR3 nucleotides: TGCGCCAGCAGCCGACGCCTTAATGAAAAACTGTTTTTT.

This clonotype was observed once. In DNA, the CDR3 is TGCGCCAGCAGCCAAGCGCAAGAGGCGGGGGGCTACAATGAGCAGTTCTTC. Translated: CASSQAQEAGGYNEQFF. The chain employs TRBV4-1 and TRBJ2-1, with TRBD2 matching over 8 bases. The CDR3 totals 17 residues. Unmatched junction bases numbered 8, after V lost 1 base and J lost 3 bases. The germline V gene encodes CDR1 MGHRA and CDR2 YSYEKL.

This clonotype was detected a few times. The chain links TRBV3-1 to TRBJ2-5, with D possibly matching TRBD2 (6 bases). This CDR3 contains 18 residues. The ends were cut back, 4 bases at V and 5 bases at J, with 26 bases in the middle. Per the germline V gene, CDR1 is LGHDT and CDR2 is YNNKEL (reference sequence). CDR3 sequence: CASSPRIAEKRTRETQYF. The CDR3 DNA reads as TGTGCCAGCAGCCCCCGGATAGCGGAGAAGAGGACGAGGGAGACCCAGTACTTC.

This chain connects TRBV19 to TRBJ1-1; the D is unclear. Germline V lookup: CDR1 LNHDA, CDR2 SQIVND (reference sequence). The V end was cut by 5 bases, the J end by 0 bases, with 7 bases between. The CDR3 spans 13 residues. CDR3 nucleotide sequence: TGTGCCAGTAGTCCCAAGGTGAACACTGAAGCTTTCTTT. Translated, it gives CASSPKVNTEAFF.

With regard to this clonotype: The junction departs from germline at one end; a sequencing error may be responsible. The chain couples TRBV7-7 to TRBJ1-5, with D unclear. This CDR3 has 13 amino acids. CDR1 is SSHAT, CDR2 FNYEAQ, per germline (reference sequence). This CDR3 reads CASSLALGQPQHF. The CDR3 nucleotides are TGTGCTAGCAGCTTAGCGCTAGGTCAGCCTCAGCATTTT. Full variable domain (missing parts from reference TRBV7-7 and TRBJ1-5): GAGVSQSPRYKVTKRGQDVTLRCDPISSHATLYWYQQALGQGPEFLTYFNYEAQPDKSGLPSDRFSAERPEGSISTLTIQRTEQRDSAMYRCASSLALGQPQHFGDGTRLSIL.

This chain connects TRBV7-2 to TRBJ2-1; the match to TRBD2 covers 8 bases. Trimming at V came to 2 bases and at J to 5 bases, leaving 11 bases not matched to a gene. From germline, CDR1 is SGHTA and CDR2 FQGNSA. The CDR3 is 17 residues long. Here the CDR3 DNA reads TGTGCCAGCAGCTTATACGGTAGCGGGGTGACACACAATGAGCAGTTCTTC. It specifies CASSLYGSGVTHNEQFF.